Here is one T cell receptor beta chain with its context. Its antigen is not yet known. No quality values exist for individual bases; no much larger clone is one base distant. The CDR3 holds 15 amino acids from the cysteine to the phenylalanine. The CDR3 DNA has 45 bases and is translated from base 1. From a lookup of the germline V gene, CDR1 and CDR2 are SGHTA and FQGNSA. The V end gives up 6 bases and the J end 2 bases, leaving 8 bases in the junction not matched to a gene. The data are from a study of blood T cell repertoires in COVID-19 (dated by TCRdb to the early 2020s). Notes on the research overall: Samples covering the acute and convalescent phases of COVID-19 were provided by collaborators in the United States, Italy and Spain. A de-identified subject ID, COVID-19 status, age in years and sex were almost always included in the sample metadata. The samples were drawn from the first 160 participants of the ongoing ImmuneRACE study and from some 1,300 subjects provided by 6 global collaborators. Deeply sampled blood TCRbeta repertoires from subjects exposed to, actively infected with, or recovered from COVID-19 were included in the dataset. Where HLA class I and class II types were available, the types were taken from metadata supplied by the sample provider, not from assay-based typing. The prospective study material was composed of cDNA or gDNA derived from T cells, B-cell-depleted T cells, or PBMCs. A freely available public database, intended as a resource for researchers studying the immune response to SARS-CoV-2, is where the repertoires were released.

TCRbeta CDR3 regions were amplified from genomic DNA by means of the immunoSEQ Assay, a bias-controlled multiplex PCR. The published analysis was carried out like this. Within the assay, amplification of reference gene primers was used to estimate how many nucleated cells each sample contained. To quantify the absolute abundance of each unique TCRbeta CDR3 rearrangement, sequence reads were collapsed and filtered. For each sample, productive Simpson clonality was calculated as the square root of Simpson's diversity index over productive rearrangements. In TCRdb, the immuneACCESS table is reduced to in-frame sequences with V and J assigned. These tables do not hold every clone; where another copy was compared, an unresolved V gene accounts for under half, and the others remain unexplained. D and trimming come from the DNA, and the V and J calls and clone size come from that table. This sample holds around 260,000 clones; over 80% were observed only once. The top ten hold about 4.6% of the sample.

A second Seattle source provided samples from volunteer blood donors who had recovered from COVID-19. Collaborating institutions collected whole blood in K2EDTA tubes following their own protocols. For TCRbeta analysis, collaborator samples were shipped as frozen whole blood, as isolated PBMCs, or as DNA extracted from either sample type. Overall study outcomes, separate from this receptor: The quantity of clinical and demographic metadata differed by source and by participant and was supplied without curation.

The sample consisted of peripheral blood. This TCR came from a man aged 60-69 years who had recovered from COVID-19. In this chain, TRBV7-2 is recombined with TRBJ2-3, and TRBD2 aligns with 7 junction nucleotides. The CDR3 corresponds to CASRWEGLHTDTQYF. The DNA sequence reads TGTGCCAGCAGATGGGAGGGACTGCACACAGATACGCAGTATTTT. The reference TRBV7-2 and TRBJ2-3 proteins fill in what lies around the CDR3, so the full variable domain reads GAGVSQSPSNKVTEKGKDVELRCDPISGHTALYWYRQSLGQGLEFLIYFQGNSAPDKSGLPSDRFSAERTGGSVSTLTIQRTQQEDSAVYLCASRWEGLHTDTQYFGPGTRLTVL.